This T cell receptor beta chain comes out of a study of blood T cell repertoires in COVID-19. About the study: Acute and convalescent COVID-19 samples came from the United States, Italy and Spain. In each case, the material was cDNA or gDNA derived from T cells, B-cell-depleted T cells, or PBMCs.

In the authors' workflow: How many nucleated cells were present was estimated from reference gene primer amplification. TCRdb keeps only in-frame clones here, not all; method: immunoSEQ multiplex PCR. The V and J calls and clone size are taken from that table; D and trimming were inferred from the DNA. The table lists 250,000 or so clones, approximately 80% of them singletons. The germline V and J ends were trimmed by 3 bases and 3 bases, with 8 bases remaining between them. CDR1 and CDR2 (germline): KGHSH, LQKENI. This CDR3 has 13 residues. The sequenced sample was peripheral blood. The rearrangement uses TRBV18 and TRBJ1-1, with TRBD1 as a possible D gene (6 bases). The receptor comes from a woman between 18 and 29 years old with acute or convalescent COVID-19. The CDR3, as DNA: TGTGCCAGCTCACCCCGACAGGACACTGAAGCTTTCTTT. Translation: CASSPRQDTEAFF.